What follows describes a single T cell receptor (beta chain). The sample comes from a study of T-cell reconstitution after alpha-beta-depleted transplantation in children. The germline gives CDR1 LGHDT, CDR2 YNNKEL (reference sequence). This CDR3 has 15 amino acids. Unmatched junction bases numbered 7, after V lost 4 bases and J lost 5 bases. Molecular barcoding with unique molecular identifiers was used for the TCRbeta library. From the PCR reads, TCRdb called clonotypes with MiXCR, one entry per CDR3 protein. Of 200,000 to 250,000 distinct CDR3 sequences listed, about a tenth are singletons. The V gene is TRBV3-1, the J gene TRBJ2-3; 9 bases match TRBD1. The sequences come from PBMCs from the stem cell graft donor, collected from the stem cell graft. The sequence came from a human donor who donated a stem cell graft to a child with acute lymphoblastic leukemia. CDR3 sequence: CASSPEWTGEDTQYF. CDR3 bases: TGTGCCAGCAGCCCCGAATGGACAGGGGAAGATACGCAGTATTTT.